A selection of T cell receptor beta chains follows, all from one sample in a study of T cell repertoires in cytomegalovirus infection. No antigens are known for them. TCRdb re-analysed the reads in MiXCR, keeping a single row per CDR3 protein. The sample includes about 830,000 distinct CDR3 sequences, 32% of them seen just once. Sequenced here: cultured CD8+ T cells from PBMCs, sampled from culture after CMV antigen stimulation. These receptors all come from a human donor in good health (CMV status not recorded). Some clones in this sample may be carry-over from other donors' samples. CDR3s include the opening cysteine and the closing phenylalanine or tryptophan. A D gene is named only where the DNA matches it firmly. A clone size is listed for some rows: how often the clone was seen (once, few, many), or a class if it is expanded.

D | J | V | size | DNA | CDR3
- | TRBJ1-6 | TRBV7-9 | - | TGTGCCAGCTACCCATCGGGGGTCTCCTATAATTCACCCCTCCACTTT | CASYPSGVSYNSPLHF
TRBD1 | TRBJ1-5 | TRBV7-8 | few | TGTGCCAGCAGCGGGGGGACAGCCTCGAATCAGCCCCAGCATTTT | CASSGGTASNQPQHF
TRBD2 | TRBJ2-1 | TRBV6-6 | - | TGTGCCAGCAGTTCCGAGGGACTAGCGGGTGAGCAGTTCTTC | CASSSEGLAGEQFF
- | TRBJ1-1 | TRBV6-2/TRBV6-3 | - | TGTGCCAGCACCTACGGTGGATTAGGGGGATGGAACATTGAAGCTTTCTTT | CASTYGGLGGWNIEAFF
- | TRBJ2-1 | TRBV2 | few | TGTGCCAGCAGTTGGGGGCCCCCCTACAATGAGCAGTTCTTC | CASSWGPPYNEQFF
TRBD1 | TRBJ1-6 | TRBV14 | - | TGTGCCAGCAGCCCGCGGACAGGGATCTATAATTCACCCCTCCACTTT | CASSPRTGIYNSPLHF
- | TRBJ2-5 | TRBV7-8 | - | TGTGCCAGCAGCCTCAGGGTGAATGGGGAAGAGACCCAGTACTTC | CASSLRVNGEETQYF
TRBD1 | TRBJ2-2 | TRBV7-8 | few | TGTGCCAGCAGCTTGGGGGACAGGGGAGTATTCGGGGAGCTGTTTTTT | CASSLGDRGVFGELFF
- | TRBJ2-1 | TRBV7-9 | many | TGTGCCAGCAGCCCAAGAGTTGGGGGTCATGAGCAGTTCTTC | CASSPRVGGHEQFF
- | TRBJ2-6 | TRBV27 | many | TGTGCCAGCACCTCAAACGACGCAGACCGCTCTGGGGCCAACGTCCTGACTTTC | CASTSNDADRSGANVLTF
- | TRBJ1-2 | TRBV9 | - | TGTGCCAGCAGCGGACAACAGACGGCTTATGGCTACACCTTC | CASSGQQTAYGYTF
- | TRBJ2-1 | TRBV9 | few | TGTGCCAGCAGCCCGCCGTGGAGCGGAGACTACAATGAGCAGTTCTTC | CASSPPWSGDYNEQFF
TRBD1 | TRBJ1-1 | TRBV11-3 | few | TGTGCCAGCAGCTTATCGGGACAGGGAATGAACACTGAAGCTTTCTTT | CASSLSGQGMNTEAFF
TRBD2 | TRBJ2-1 | TRBV7-3 | few | TGTGCCAGCAGCTTATCGGGGGGGGCGAACAATGAGCAGTTCTTC | CASSLSGGANNEQFF
TRBD1 | TRBJ2-2 | TRBV7-8 | - | TGTGCCAGCAGCCCCGGACAGGGGCGAGACCCGAACACCGGGGAGCTGTTTTTT | CASSPGQGRDPNTGELFF
TRBD1 | TRBJ2-1 | TRBV20-1 | few | TGCAGTGCTCCCCCGGGGACAGGGGGGGCCGATGAGCAGTTCTTC | CSAPPGTGGADEQFF
- | TRBJ2-1 | TRBV27 | - | TGTGCCAGCAGTTTAGGGGGGGGGCGGCACAATGAGCAGTTCTTC | CASSLGGGRHNEQFF
- | TRBJ2-1 | TRBV28 | - | TGTGCCAGCAGCTTACAAGGGGGGGCACAAGAGCAGTTCTTC | CASSLQGGAQEQFF
TRBD1 | TRBJ2-3 | TRBV7-3 | few | TGTGCCAGCAGCTTAATGGGGACAGGGGACACAGATACGCAGTATTTT | CASSLMGTGDTDTQYF
- | TRBJ1-5 | TRBV19 | - | TGTGCCAGTACCGACCTAGGGGAGATGTACAATCAGCCCCAGCATTTT | CASTDLGEMYNQPQHF
TRBD2 | TRBJ2-5 | TRBV7-2 | - | TGTGCCAGCAGCCTAGAAGGGACTAGCGTAAAGACCCAGTACTTC | CASSLEGTSVKTQYF
TRBD1 | TRBJ2-3 | TRBV7-9 | few | TGTGCCAGCAGCCCAAGGACAGGGCAAAGGGATACGCAGTATTTT | CASSPRTGQRDTQYF
TRBD1 | TRBJ1-2 | TRBV12-5 | - | TGTGCTAGTGGTTTGGAGGGACAGTATGGCTACACCTTC | CASGLEGQYGYTF
TRBD2 | TRBJ2-3 | TRBV4-2 | - | TGTGCCAGCAGCCAAGATACTAGCGGGGGGCCTCGTGCTAGCACAGATACGCAGTATTTT | CASSQDTSGGPRASTDTQYF
- | TRBJ2-7 | TRBV10-1 | few | TGCGCCAGCAGTGAGCTTCGGGAAACTCCCTACGAGCAGTACTTC | CASSELRETPYEQYF
- | TRBJ1-4 | TRBV7-6 | - | TGTGCCAGCAGCTTAGTCGCTAATGAAAAACTGTTTTTT | CASSLVANEKLFF
TRBD1 | TRBJ1-1 | TRBV4-1 | - | TGCACCAGCAGCTTAAGGACAGGGAACACTGAAGCTTTCTTT | CTSSLRTGNTEAFF
TRBD1 | TRBJ2-2 | TRBV12-3/TRBV12-4 | - | TGTGCCAGCAGTTTTTTTACCTCTCGACAGGGCTCCGCCGGGGAGCTGTTTTTT | CASSFFTSRQGSAGELFF
- | TRBJ1-1 | TRBV7-9 | - | TGTGCCAGCAGCTTTGAAATCAGGGCGAACACTGAAGCTTTCTTT | CASSFEIRANTEAFF
- | TRBJ2-1 | TRBV6-6 | - | TGTGCCAGCAGTTACTCGATTCAGCGACTAGAGCTCTACAATGAGCAGTTCTTC | CASSYSIQRLELYNEQFF
- | TRBJ1-1 | TRBV7-2 | - | TGTGCCAGCAGCTTAAATATATACATTTCGACTGAAGCTTTCTTT | CASSLNIYISTEAFF
- | TRBJ2-3 | TRBV7-9 | - | TGTGCCAGCAGCCAAACCAACGAAGGGATGGGGGTCACAGATACGCAGTATTTT | CASSQTNEGMGVTDTQYF
- | TRBJ2-1 | TRBV10-1 | - | TGCGCCAGCAGTGACGGCAGGGCCAGCAATGAGCAGTTCTTC | CASSDGRASNEQFF
- | TRBJ2-1 | TRBV19 | few | TGTGCCAGTAGTGGACGTCAGTACATAGTGGATGAGCAGTTCTTC | CASSGRQYIVDEQFF
- | TRBJ2-1 | TRBV4-2 | few | TGTGCCAGCAGCCAAAGACTAACCACTGGGAATGAGCAGTTCTTC | CASSQRLTTGNEQFF
- | TRBJ2-3 | TRBV7-6 | many | TGTGCCAGCAGCTCCAAGTTTGGACACAACACAGATACGCAGTATTTT | CASSSKFGHNTDTQYF
- | TRBJ2-3 | TRBV7-6 | few | TGTGCCAGCAGCTTAGAGGGGACGGTCACAGATACGCAGTATTTT | CASSLEGTVTDTQYF
TRBD2 | TRBJ2-3 | TRBV6-2/TRBV6-3 | - | TGTGCTAGCAGTTACTCAACGGTGTTAGCGGGGGTCACAGATACGCAGTATTTT | CASSYSTVLAGVTDTQYF
- | TRBJ2-5 | TRBV7-2 | many | TGTGCCAGCAGCTTTTATGGCAGGGGCCAAGAGACCCAGTACTTC | CASSFYGRGQETQYF